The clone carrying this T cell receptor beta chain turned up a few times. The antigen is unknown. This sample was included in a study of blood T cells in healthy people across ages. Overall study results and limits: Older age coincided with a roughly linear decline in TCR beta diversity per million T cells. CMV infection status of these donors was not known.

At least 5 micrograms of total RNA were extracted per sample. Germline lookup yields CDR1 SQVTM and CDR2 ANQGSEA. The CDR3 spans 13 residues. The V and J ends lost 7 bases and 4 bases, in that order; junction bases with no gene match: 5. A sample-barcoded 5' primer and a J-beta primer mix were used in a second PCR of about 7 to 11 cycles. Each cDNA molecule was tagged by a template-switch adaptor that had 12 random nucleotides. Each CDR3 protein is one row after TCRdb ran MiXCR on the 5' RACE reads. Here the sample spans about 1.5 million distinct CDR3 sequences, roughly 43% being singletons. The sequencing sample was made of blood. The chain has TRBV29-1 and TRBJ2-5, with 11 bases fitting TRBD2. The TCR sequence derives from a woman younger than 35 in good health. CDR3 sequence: CSDGLAGRETQYF. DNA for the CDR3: TGCAGCGACGGACTAGCGGGTCGAGAGACCCAGTACTTC.